The following is a TCR beta chain sequence with its context. The antigen it binds to is not known. Per-nucleotide qualities are absent, and no much larger clonotype sits a single base away. This specimen belongs to a study of T cells after yellow fever vaccination (dated by TCRdb to the late 2010s). About the study as a whole: The SMART-Seq v4 Ultra Low Input RNA kit was used to prepare libraries from fractions with low cell numbers. Two healthy male donors made up the cohort, one aged 18 to 29 years and the other aged 30 to 40 years. To follow T-cell clones before and after both primary and booster YFV17D yellow fever vaccination, bulk TCR alpha and beta repertoires underwent longitudinal sequencing. Blood was drawn at multiple timepoints before and after primary and secondary immunization, with bulk PBMC replicates and cell subsets isolated. What the authors observed across the whole study: Compared with the primary T-cell response, the secondary T-cell response was faster but weaker, reaching its peak on day 5 rather than on day 15. Only a couple of donors were included in the study, so the extent to which the findings can be generalized is limited. A small fraction of clonotypes showed up in both the CD4 and CD8 compartments, probably as a result of convergent recombination. Computational filtering was required because FACS-sorted repertoires could contain abundant contaminating clonotypes from the bulk population. Most clones expanded after primary vaccination were re-detected after the booster (96% of CD4 and about nine tenths of CD8), suggesting broad memory maintenance.

TCR cDNA was synthesized by 5'RACE template switching, which introduced a universal primer site and unique molecular identifiers. Priming for cDNA synthesis came from both the TCR alpha and TCR beta constant segments. Library amplification involved two PCR steps, and the second step added sample barcodes and sequencing adapters. Sequencing of libraries was performed on Illumina HiSeq 2500 (2x100 bp) or NovaSeq (2x150 bp). In the paper's pipeline: MIGEC was used to demultiplex reads and collapse the reads into UMI consensus sequences, and MiXCR was used for V(D)J alignment. Vaccine-responding clonotypes were identified with edgeR using replicate PBMC samples, with FDR below 0.01 and a log2 fold change above 5 up to day 15 being required. Bulk clonotypes were assigned CD4 or CD8 identity according to which sequenced CD4 or CD8 repertoire held them at higher abundance. The public reads were quality trimmed at Q25 with fastp and then assembled into clones with MiXCR by TCRdb, keeping productive beta chains. Identical CDR3 protein sequences are pooled into one entry, listed with their most common genes and DNA. None of the V and J calls come from the authors' own analysis; TCRdb made them. The sample yields fewer than 400,000 distinct CDR3 sequences; 6.2% were counted once. Over 12% of the sample goes to the ten largest clones.

Per the publication, the treatment or condition label means: live attenuated yellow fever vaccine strain. At every blood-draw timepoint, two biological replicates of bulk PBMCs were collected. A standard Ficoll-Paque protocol was used to isolate PBMCs from peripheral blood. TriZol was used to extract RNA from bulk PBMCs, from CD4 and CD8 fractions, and from dextramer-positive and dextramer-negative fractions. Trimming takes 3 bases from V and 7 bases from J, and the germline ends sit 12 bases apart. CDR1 DFQATT and CDR2 SNEGSKA are derived from the germline V gene (reference sequence). Its CDR3 holds 12 amino acids, cysteine through phenylalanine. The read is trimmed to its CDR3 DNA, 36 bases read in frame from base 1.

The clonotype originates from a man aged 30 to 39 who received the YFV17D yellow fever vaccine. This material consisted of PBMCs, taken 5 days after the yellow fever booster vaccination. This chain is built from TRBV20-1 and TRBJ1-2; no D segment can be confidently identified. Here is the DNA: TGCAGTGCTAGGGGTACAGTTGCTGGCTACACCTTC. Translation gives CSARGTVAGYTF.